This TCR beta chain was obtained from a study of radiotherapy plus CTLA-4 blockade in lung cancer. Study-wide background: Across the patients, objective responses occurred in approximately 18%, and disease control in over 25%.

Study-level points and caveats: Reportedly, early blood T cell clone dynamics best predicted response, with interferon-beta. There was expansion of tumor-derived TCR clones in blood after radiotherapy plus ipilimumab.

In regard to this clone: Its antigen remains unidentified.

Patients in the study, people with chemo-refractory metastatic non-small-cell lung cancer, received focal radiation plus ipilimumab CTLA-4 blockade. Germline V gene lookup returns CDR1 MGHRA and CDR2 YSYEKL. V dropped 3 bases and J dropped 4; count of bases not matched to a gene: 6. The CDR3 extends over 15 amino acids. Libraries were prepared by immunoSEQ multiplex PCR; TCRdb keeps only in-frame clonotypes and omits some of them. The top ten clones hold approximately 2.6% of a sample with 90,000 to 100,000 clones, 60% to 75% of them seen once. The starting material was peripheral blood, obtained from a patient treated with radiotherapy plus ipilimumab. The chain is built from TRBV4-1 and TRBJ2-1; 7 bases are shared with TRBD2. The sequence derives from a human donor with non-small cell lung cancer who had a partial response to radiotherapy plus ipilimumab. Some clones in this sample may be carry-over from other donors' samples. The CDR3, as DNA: TGCGCCAGCAGCCATCTGAGGCGGGAGTACAATGAGCAGTTCTTC. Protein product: CASSHLRREYNEQFF.